This TCR beta chain came from a study of T cells in Graves' hyperthyroidism and ophthalmopathy. General observations from the study: Expanded thyroid clonotypes (above 0.001) were mostly also found in blood.

Amplification yielded TCR beta CDR3 regions, with RNA transcripts as the source. The study used the HTBI primer set for a first-round RT-PCR of the TCR CDR3. Each CDR3 protein is one row after TCRdb ran MiXCR on the multiplex PCR reads. The sample holds about 360,000 distinct CDR3 sequences, 19% seen once. This clonotype was counted many times. Its specificity is unknown. The sequence came from a woman between 18 and 29 years old with Graves' hyperthyroidism. Sequenced sample: blood.

CDR3 DNA sequence: TGTGCCAGCAGTGAGCCGGGACACCCGAACACTGAAGCTTTCTTT. This translates into CASSEPGHPNTEAFF. This chain connects TRBV6-1 to TRBJ1-1; D may be TRBD1 (6 bases). V lost 3 bases and J lost 1, with 12 bases in between. This CDR3 is built from 15 residues. Looked up from germline, CDR1 is MNHNS and CDR2 is SASEGT.